Presented here are 18 T cell receptor beta chains from one specimen sequenced in a study of shared clonotypes between healthy human individuals. Sequencing was performed with immunoSEQ multiplex PCR; in TCRdb, only in-frame clones are kept and a portion is missing. Found here are more than 2,000,000 clones, 85% to 95% of them singletons; the top ten hold 0.3% to 0.4%. Source material: naive CD4+ T cells from PBMCs. Subset indicated: CD45RA+ positively selected. These TCRs come from a man in his late teens or twenties in good health. Some clones in this sample may be carry-over from other donors' samples.

V gene TRBV10-1 combines with J gene TRBJ1-5, with a possible D match to TRBD1 (6 bases). V was clipped by 2 bases and J by 4 bases, with 9 bases between them. Germline assignment: CDR1 WNHNN and CDR2 SYGVQD (reference sequence). The CDR3 has 14 residues. The CDR3 loop is CASSEEGGNQPQHF. The CDR3 DNA follows: TGCGCCAGCAGTGAGGAAGGGGGAAATCAGCCCCAGCATTTT.

CDR3 coding DNA: TGTGCCAGCAGCATATGGGGCCAGGGGACGGGATCCTACAATGAGCAGTTCTTC. Its protein is CASSIWGQGTGSYNEQFF. V and J are TRBV7-3 and TRBJ2-1; possibly TRBD1 for D (6 bases). The germline V gene encodes CDR1 SGHTA and CDR2 FQGTGA. Trimming took off 5 bases at V and 1 base at J, with 21 bases between the two ends. This CDR3 has 18 amino acids. Looking up the rest from reference TRBV7-3 and TRBJ2-1 gives the full variable domain: GAGVSQTPSNKVTEKGKYVELRCDPISGHTALYWYRQSLGQGPEFLIYFQGTGAADDSGLPNDRFFAVRPEGSVSTLKIQRTERGDSAVYLCASSIWGQGTGSYNEQFFGPGTRLTVL.

The CDR3, as DNA: TGCGCCAGCAGCTTGACCCCAGGGACCCGGGGCACTGAAGCTTTCTTT. Protein: CASSLTPGTRGTEAFF. The chain recombines TRBV5-1 with TRBJ1-1; perhaps TRBD1 as D (5 bases). CDR1 and CDR2 (germline): SGHRS, YFSETQ. V was cut by 1 base and J by 4 bases, with 17 bases left in between. The CDR3 runs to 16 residues.

The genes are TRBV28 and TRBJ2-7, with D perhaps TRBD1 or TRBD2 (5 bases each). Germline-derived CDR1 and CDR2 are MDHEN and SYDVKM. The CDR3 covers 15 residues. V lost 2 bases and J 2 bases, leaving 13 bases between the germline ends. The CDR3 nucleotides are TGTGCCAGCAGTTTAGGGGGATCAATTACCTACGAGCAGTACTTC. Translated: CASSLGGSITYEQYF.

The chain is built from TRBV7-2 and TRBJ2-1; 15 positions agree with TRBD2. V dropped 4 bases and J dropped 7; count of bases not matched to a gene: 5. The germline V gene has CDR1 SGHTA and CDR2 FQGNSA. The CDR3 consists of 16 residues. The CDR3 DNA is TGTGCCAGCAGCTACGGACTAGCGGGAGGGGCGAATGAGCAGTTCTTC. This encodes CASSYGLAGGANEQFF.

The chain links TRBV11-2 to TRBJ2-1; 11 nucleotides line up with TRBD2. There are 16 residues in the CDR3. Germline lookup yields CDR1 SGHAT and CDR2 FQNNGV. V was clipped by 5 bases and J by 4 bases; unmatched bases: 7. DNA for the CDR3: TGTGCCAGCAGCCCGATAGCGGGAGGGCCGTACAATGAGCAGTTCTTC. Residues: CASSPIAGGPYNEQFF.

A remark on this clone: Other DNA sequences in this sample translate to the same CDR3. The rearrangement uses TRBV2 and TRBJ1-5; D call uncertain. V lost 2 bases, J lost 4 bases, and 6 bases lay in between. The CDR3 consists of 13 residues. Germline V CDR1 and CDR2: SNHLY, FYNNEI. The CDR3 DNA follows: TGTGCCAGCAGTGAATCAGGTAATCAGCCCCAGCATTTT. Amino acids: CASSESGNQPQHF.

V and J are TRBV9 and TRBJ2-1; the D is unclear. The CDR3 length is 14 residues. Germline-derived CDR1 and CDR2 are SGDLS and YYNGEE. V shed 6 bases and J shed 8 bases, with 18 bases lying between them. CDR3 coding DNA: TGTGCCAGCACATTGGGCGTTCTGAGCGATGAGCAGTTCTTC. It encodes CASTLGVLSDEQFF.

V gene TRBV7-2 combines with J gene TRBJ2-3; the match to TRBD1 covers 10 bases. The germline CDR1 and CDR2 sequences are SGHTA and FQGNSA. With 3 bases clipped from V and 4 bases from J, the junction kept 4 bases outside the gene matches. This CDR3 has 15 amino acids. CDR3 sequence reads: CASSFSGTGADTQYF. The CDR3 nucleotides read TGTGCCAGCAGCTTCTCCGGGACAGGGGCAGATACGCAGTATTTT.

V gene TRBV28 combines with J gene TRBJ1-3, with TRBD1 matching 11 bases. CDR3 length: 15 amino acids. Germline V gene sequence: CDR1 MDHEN, CDR2 SYDVKM. Trimming took 5 bases from V and 10 from J; bases not matched to a gene: 10. The CDR3 sequence is CASSQGDRGGGTIYF. CDR3 nucleotides: TGTGCCAGCAGTCAAGGGGACAGGGGGGGAGGAACCATATATTTT.

In this sample, this clone turned up a few times. This chain links TRBV28 with TRBJ1-1, with 10 bases identical to TRBD1. This CDR3 comprises 15 residues. Germline-derived CDR1 and CDR2 are MDHEN and SYDVKM. With V trimmed by 6 bases and J by 5 bases, 9 bases remained unmatched. CDR3 region: CASRRGTGEGTEAFF. CDR3 bases: TGTGCCAGCAGAAGAGGGACAGGGGAGGGAACTGAAGCTTTCTTT.

The rearrangement links TRBV18 to TRBJ2-5; D gene uncertain. Germline lookup yields CDR1 KGHSH and CDR2 LQKENI. CDR3 size: 16 residues. V gave up 2 bases and J gave up 5 bases, with 18 bases separating them. The CDR3 DNA is TGTGCCAGCTCACCAAGCAACTCCCTAACCAAGGAGACCCAGTACTTC. Amino acids: CASSPSNSLTKETQYF.

The chain carries TRBV20-1 and TRBJ1-2, with D unresolved. The germline V and J ends were trimmed by 3 bases and 7 bases, with 9 bases remaining between them. Germline loops: CDR1 DFQATT, CDR2 SNEGSKA (reference sequence). This CDR3 spans 11 amino acids. Written as DNA, the CDR3 is TGCAGTGCTAGGGGGAACAGTGGCTACACCTTC. Translating it yields CSARGNSGYTF.

CDR3 amino acids: CASSWGKLAGGPMVSYEQYF. The CDR3, as DNA: TGTGCCAGCAGCTGGGGGAAACTAGCGGGAGGGCCGATGGTCTCCTACGAGCAGTACTTC. This chain joins TRBV28 and TRBJ2-7; 13 bases map to TRBD2. The V segment lost 6 bases and the J segment 0 bases; nucleotides outside the gene matches: 17. The length of the CDR3 is 20 residues. Germline-derived CDR1 and CDR2 are MDHEN and SYDVKM.

This clone was recorded only once. The chain is built from TRBV28 and TRBJ1-1, with D uncertain. V lost 5 bases, J lost 6 bases, and 13 bases lay in between. The CDR3 is 13 amino acids. Germline values: CDR1 MDHEN, CDR2 SYDVKM. The chain's CDR3 is CASSVQSLAEAFF. The CDR3 DNA reads as TGTGCCAGCAGTGTTCAATCTTTGGCTGAAGCTTTCTTT.

This rearrangement joins TRBV7-6 to TRBJ2-1; D is undetermined. The CDR3 contains 17 residues. V gave up 1 base and J gave up 8 bases, with 21 bases separating them. Germline V gene lookup returns CDR1 SGHVS and CDR2 FNYEAQ. In DNA, the CDR3 is TGTGCCAGCAGCTTAGTTACCGGGTCCTTAGCTACGGATGAGCAGTTCTTC. It encodes CASSLVTGSLATDEQFF.

The chain combines TRBV7-9 with TRBJ1-1; D is perhaps TRBD1 (5 bases). There are 14 residues in the CDR3. Germline CDR1 and CDR2: SEHNR and FQNEAQ (reference sequence). V was trimmed by 3 bases and J by 2 bases, leaving 10 bases between them. The CDR3: CASSFGDGNTEAFF. CDR3 bases: TGTGCCAGCAGCTTTGGGGACGGTAACACTGAAGCTTTCTTT.

The CDR3: CASSIDTGEETQYF. The CDR3 DNA follows: TGTGCCAGTAGTATAGATACAGGGGAAGAGACCCAGTACTTC. The chain employs TRBV19 and TRBJ2-5; 7 positions agree with TRBD1. CDR3 length: 14 residues. V lost 0 bases, J lost 3 bases, and 1 base stayed unmatched. Germline CDR1 reads LNHDA; CDR2 reads SQIVND (reference sequence).